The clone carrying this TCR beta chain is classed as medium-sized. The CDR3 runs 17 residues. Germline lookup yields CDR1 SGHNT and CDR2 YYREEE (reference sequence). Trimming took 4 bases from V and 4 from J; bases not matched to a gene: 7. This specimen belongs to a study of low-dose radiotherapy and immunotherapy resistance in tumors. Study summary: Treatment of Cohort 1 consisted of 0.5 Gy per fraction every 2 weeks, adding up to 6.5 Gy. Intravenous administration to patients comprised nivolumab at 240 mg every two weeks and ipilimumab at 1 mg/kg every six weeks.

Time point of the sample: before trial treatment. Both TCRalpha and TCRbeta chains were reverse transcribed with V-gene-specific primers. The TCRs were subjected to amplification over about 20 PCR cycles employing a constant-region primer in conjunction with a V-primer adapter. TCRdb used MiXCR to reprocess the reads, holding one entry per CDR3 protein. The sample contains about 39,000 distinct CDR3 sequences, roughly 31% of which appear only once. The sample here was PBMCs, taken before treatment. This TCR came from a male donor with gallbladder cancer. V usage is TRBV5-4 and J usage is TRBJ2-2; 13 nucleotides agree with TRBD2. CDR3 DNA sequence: TGTGCCAGCAGCCGAGGACTAGCGGGAGAGTCCACCGGGGAGCTGTTTTTT. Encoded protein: CASSRGLAGESTGELFF.